The clone carrying this T cell receptor (beta chain) has at least ten counts. Its antigen is unknown. The data were taken from a study of read filtering for tumor transcriptome and immune sequencing. Study conclusions and caveats: RNA-seq captured clonotypes less deeply and reliably than IR-seq. The sorted CD138-negative fraction was a mixed bone marrow immune population, not purified T cells.

This CDR3 is 14 amino acids long. Trimming shortened V by 4 bases and J by 4 bases, and 14 bases separated the two germline ends. The germline V gene has CDR1 SGDLS and CDR2 YYNGEE. From roughly 400 ng of RNA, a library with molecular barcoded alpha/delta and beta/gamma adaptors was made. Each CDR3 protein gets one entry after TCRdb re-called the reads with MiXCR. The profile covers 40,000 or so distinct CDR3 sequences, with roughly 15% appearing a single time and roughly 18% taken by the ten largest. The sequence was collected from a donor over 35 with multiple myeloma. What was sequenced was a population of CD138-negative cells sorted from bone marrow. The chain carries TRBV9 and TRBJ1-1; D may be TRBD1 (5 bases). The CDR3 DNA reads as TGTGCCAGCAGCCTTATTACAGGTGGCACTGAAGCTTTCTTT. Its protein is CASSLITGGTEAFF.